This T cell receptor (beta chain) was captured in a study of cytomegalovirus exposure and HLA in healthy donors listed by TCRdb under 2017. Some background on the complete study: A later analysis indicated that the 95 to 150 validation repertoires were generated on the platform also employed for the approximately 690 repertoires of the first cohort. The study was designed to test whether signatures of past pathogen exposure could be identified by cataloging public T cell receptors. Along with the roughly 700-subject first cohort, a separate validation cohort of over 90 different subjects was used. To predict cytomegalovirus infection status, the study brought together high-throughput TCR immunosequencing, statistical association of individual TCRs with disease status, and machine learning.

The donors belonged to the validation cohort of around 110 subjects, which was separate from the roughly 680-subject first cohort. Worth noting for this clone: The antigen it recognizes is unknown. Per-base quality was not reported, and no clone a single base away is much larger than it.

The library was made by the immunoSEQ multiplex PCR assay. Turning to the authors' computational methods: To diagnose cytomegalovirus status from the catalog of TCR beta chain sequences, a statistical classification framework was built. TCRdb limited this immuneACCESS table to in-frame rearrangements with V and J called. A share of clones is missing; checked studies link under half to unresolved V genes, and the rest is unexplained. The V and J calls and clone size were taken over from that table, and D and trimming were inferred from the DNA. This sample comprises a few hundred thousand clones, more than 75% of them detected only once. The ten biggest clones cover around 12% of the sample. Trimming costs V 6 bases and J 6 bases, and their ends lie 18 bases apart. Per the germline V gene, SQVTM is the CDR1 and ANQGSEA is the CDR2. There are 13 amino acids in the CDR3, from cysteine to phenylalanine inclusive. This entry keeps only the CDR3 DNA: 39 bases, framed from base 1.

The paper as a whole reports these results and caveats: Of the cluster scores, approximately 95% were above 0 in a later analysis, which found that TCRs clustered in the first cohort also tended to co-occur in the roughly 130 validation repertoires. In vitro tests confirmed that three of the cytomegalovirus-associated TCR beta chains recognize cytomegalovirus antigens. The study gave a list of under 200 TCR beta chains associated with cytomegalovirus. Across donors, most TCR sequences were observed very rarely, whereas some public TCRs were present in many individuals. Cytomegalovirus status was reported to be diagnosed by the classifier with high specificity and sensitivity in both the original and validation cohorts. A later analysis had no HLA typing for the validation cohort, so co-occurrence there was scored across all 120 repertoires. The authors suggested that the approach could potentially be extended to other disease states and immunological phenotypes.

In this chain, TRBV29-1 is recombined with TRBJ2-7; the best D guess is TRBD1, with 6 bases matching. The sample consisted of PBMCs. This sequence originates from a man younger than 30 in good health and CMV-seropositive. CDR3 reads: CSVAGRQGSEQYF. The DNA reads as follows: TGCAGCGTAGCCGGCCGGCAGGGGTCCGAGCAGTACTTC.